The clone carrying this T cell receptor (beta chain) has a handful of counts. Patient tissue came from resections in Japan or China, 2014–2017. Histologic diagnosis was independently verified by two lung pathologists. CDR1 is MNHEY and CDR2 is SMNVEV in the germline V gene (reference sequence). V gave up 2 bases and J gave up 5 bases; unmatched junction bases: 7. CDR3 length: 15 amino acids. This sample is part of a study of immune evolution from preneoplasia to lung adenocarcinoma. Study details: HLA loss of heterozygosity: roughly 6.6% AIS, less than 18% MIA, 30% to 35% ADC, none AAH.

The protocol was immunoSEQ multiplex PCR, while the TCRdb copy is restricted to in-frame clones and leaves out a portion. The sample records some 9,100 clones, just over 75% being singletons. The clonotype originates from a person aged 55-80 years with lung adenocarcinoma. This rearrangement joins TRBV27 to TRBJ2-7, with 9 positions matching TRBD1. The sample taken for sequencing was FFPE lung adenocarcinoma in situ tissue. CDR3 nucleotides: TGTGCCAGCAGTTTAGGGACAGGGAGACCCAACGAGCAGTACTTC. It translates to CASSLGTGRPNEQYF.